The 14 T cell receptor beta chains below come from one sample, sequenced in a study of OX40 agonist ivuxolimab in advanced cancers. Sequencing was performed with immunoSEQ multiplex PCR; in TCRdb, only in-frame clones are kept and a portion is missing. This repertoire shows about 75,000 clones, roughly 84% found once; its top ten account for roughly 15%. The starting material was CD4+ or CD8+ T cells sorted from blood, obtained in a trial of the OX40 agonist ivuxolimab. These receptors were obtained from an adult with an advanced solid tumor such as melanoma, head and neck, liver or kidney cancer.

The rearrangement joins TRBV6-1 to TRBJ1-6; D unresolved. The CDR3 extends over 15 amino acids. The germline gives CDR1 MNHNS, CDR2 SASEGT. The ends were cut back, 2 bases at V and 6 bases at J, with 11 bases in the middle. The CDR3 DNA follows: TGTGCCAGCAGTGAATTTCGGGGAGGTAATTCACCCCTCCACTTT. Residues: CASSEFRGGNSPLHF.

The chain joins TRBV2 to TRBJ1-4; D perhaps matches TRBD1 (5 bases). Germline CDR1 is SNHLY and CDR2 is FYNNEI. The CDR3 sequence is 12 residues long. V was pared by 4 bases and J by 7 bases, with 7 bases between. This CDR3 reads CASSGDVEKLFF. For the CDR3, the DNA is TGTGCCAGCAGTGGGGACGTTGAAAAACTGTTTTTT.

The chain employs TRBV7-2 and TRBJ1-5; 7 bases line up with TRBD1. V lost 5 bases to trimming and J lost 2 bases; unmatched junction nucleotides: 9. CDR1 is SGHTA, CDR2 FQGNSA, per germline. The CDR3 has 16 residues. CDR3 coding DNA: TGTGCCAGCAGCACCCAGACAGGGAATCGCAATCAGCCCCAGCATTTT. The encoded protein is CASSTQTGNRNQPQHF.

This clone was counted a few times. This chain uses TRBV18 with TRBJ2-3, with 11 positions matching TRBD2. This CDR3 has 16 amino acids. The germline CDR1 and CDR2 sequences are KGHSH and LQKENI. The trim removed 5 bases at V and 2 bases at J, leaving 6 bases unmatched. DNA for the CDR3: TGTGCCAGCTCAGACACGGGACTAGCGGCCACAGATACGCAGTATTTT. Its translation is CASSDTGLAATDTQYF. Using reference TRBV18 and TRBJ2-3 for the parts outside the CDR3, the full variable domain is NAGVMQNPRHLVRRRGQEARLRCSPMKGHSHVYWYRQLPEEGLKFMVYLQKENIIDESGMPKERFSAEFPKEGPSILRIQQVVRGDSAAYFCASSDTGLAATDTQYFGPGTRLTVL.

This chain uses TRBV29-1 with TRBJ1-1; 11 bases are shared with TRBD1. The germline V gene encodes CDR1 SQVTM and CDR2 ANQGSEA. The CDR3 extends over 13 amino acids. V was clipped by 7 bases and J by 4 bases; unmatched bases: 5. The CDR3 sequence: CSGGQGVGTEAFF. Written as DNA, the CDR3 is TGCAGCGGGGGACAGGGGGTCGGCACTGAAGCTTTCTTT.

The rearrangement links TRBV27 to TRBJ2-2; either TRBD1 or TRBD2 may fit D (6 bases each). Trimming cost V 1 base and J 6 bases, with 12 bases left between them. CDR1 and CDR2 from the germline V gene are MNHEY and SMNVEV (reference sequence). This CDR3 region has 15 residues. In DNA form, the CDR3 reads TGTGCCAGCAGTTTATTATGGGGGGCATCCGGGGAGCTGTTTTTT. This encodes CASSLLWGASGELFF.

The V and J genes are TRBV6-1 and TRBJ2-3; D remains unclear. Trimming removed 5 bases at V and 2 bases at J, with 5 bases between. The CDR3 length is 12 residues. From germline, CDR1 is MNHNS and CDR2 SASEGT. The CDR3 loop reads CASSLNTDTQYF. For the CDR3, the DNA is TGTGCCAGCAGTCTGAACACAGATACGCAGTATTTT.

This sequence joins TRBV7-9 and TRBJ2-5; D is unclear. Trimming removed 4 bases from V and 2 bases from J, with 14 bases in between. Germline CDR1 and CDR2: SEHNR and FQNEAQ (reference sequence). The CDR3 consists of 15 residues. CDR3 DNA: TGTGCCAGCAGCTCGATCTCCGGAGCGCAAGAGACCCAGTACTTC. Translated: CASSSISGAQETQYF.

V gene TRBV9 combines with J gene TRBJ2-2; a possible D gene is TRBD2 (5 bases). Trimming left V 4 bases short and J 6 bases short, with 10 bases between. CDR1 is SGDLS and CDR2 is YYNGEE in the germline V gene. There are 13 residues in the CDR3. CDR3: CASSYLAPGELFF. CDR3 nucleotide sequence: TGTGCCAGCAGCTATCTAGCCCCCGGGGAGCTGTTTTTT. Full variable domain (remainder filled in from reference TRBV9 and TRBJ2-2): DSGVTQTPKHLITATGQRVTLRCSPRSGDLSVYWYQQSLDQGLQFLIQYYNGEERAKGNILERFSAQQFPDLHSELNLSSLELGDSALYFCASSYLAPGELFFGEGSRLTVL.

The V gene is TRBV11-3, the J gene TRBJ2-1, with 12 bases aligning to TRBD1. The V segment lost 4 bases and the J segment 7 bases; nucleotides outside the gene matches: 5. From germline, CDR1 is SGHNT and CDR2 YENEEA. The CDR3 is 15 amino acids. The CDR3 is CASSSGQGARNEQFF. CDR3 DNA: TGTGCCAGCAGCTCGGGACAGGGGGCGCGGAATGAGCAGTTCTTC.

V is TRBV7-7 and J is TRBJ2-7; TRBD2 matches 7 bases. Germline V gene data show CDR1 as SSHAT and CDR2 as FNYEAQ (reference sequence). This CDR3 comprises 14 residues. CDR3 in amino acids: CAARVPGGGYEQYF. CDR3 in DNA: TGTGCTGCCCGGGTCCCGGGAGGTGGGTACGAGCAGTACTTC.

The V and J genes are TRBV10-1 and TRBJ2-1, with D uncertain. Trimming removed 8 bases from V and 4 bases from J, with 15 bases in between. Germline V gene data show CDR1 as WNHNN and CDR2 as SYGVQD (reference sequence). The CDR3 covers 14 residues. CDR3 loop: CASSAGLIYNEQFF. CDR3 bases: TGCGCCAGCTCCGCTGGGCTGATATACAATGAGCAGTTCTTC.

This rearrangement joins TRBV5-1 to TRBJ2-6; a weak D match, TRBD1 (5 bases). CDR3 length: 15 residues. From germline, CDR1 is SGHRS and CDR2 YFSETQ. The V and J ends lost 7 bases and 2 bases respectively, with 13 bases between them. The CDR3 protein is CASDTQGTGANVLTF. The DNA of the CDR3 is TGCGCCAGCGACACGCAGGGTACTGGGGCCAACGTCCTGACTTTC.

The rearrangement uses TRBV6-6 and TRBJ2-1, with D possibly being TRBD1 (5 bases). Germline CDR1 is MNHNY and CDR2 is SVGAGI (reference sequence). Trimming shortened V by 11 bases and J by 0 bases, and 14 bases separated the two germline ends. This CDR3 comprises 14 residues. The DNA of the CDR3 is TGTGCCCCGCCCACAGGAAGCTCCTACAATGAGCAGTTCTTC. Translating gives CAPPTGSSYNEQFF.